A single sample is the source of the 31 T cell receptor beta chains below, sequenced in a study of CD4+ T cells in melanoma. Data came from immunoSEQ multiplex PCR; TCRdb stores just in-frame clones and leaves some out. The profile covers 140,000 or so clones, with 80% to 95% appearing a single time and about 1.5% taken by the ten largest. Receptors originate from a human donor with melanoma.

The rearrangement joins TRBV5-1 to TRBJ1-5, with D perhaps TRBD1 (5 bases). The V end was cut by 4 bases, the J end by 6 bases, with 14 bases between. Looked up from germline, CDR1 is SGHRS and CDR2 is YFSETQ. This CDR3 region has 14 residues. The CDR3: CASSPGTTGQPQHF. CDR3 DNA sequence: TGCGCCAGCAGCCCTGGGACTACCGGTCAGCCCCAGCATTTT. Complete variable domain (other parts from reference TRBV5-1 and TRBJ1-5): KAGVTQTPRYLIKTRGQQVTLSCSPISGHRSVSWYQQTPGQGLQFLFEYFSETQRNKGNFPGRFSGRQFSNSRSEMNVSTLELGDSALYLCASSPGTTGQPQHFGDGTRLSIL.

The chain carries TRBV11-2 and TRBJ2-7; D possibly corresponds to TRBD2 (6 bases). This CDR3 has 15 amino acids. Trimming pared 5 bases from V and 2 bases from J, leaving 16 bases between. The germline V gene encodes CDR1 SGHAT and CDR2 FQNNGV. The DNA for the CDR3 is TGTGCCAGCAGCCAAGGCGGGAAGCGTACCTACGAGCAGTACTTC. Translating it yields CASSQGGKRTYEQYF.

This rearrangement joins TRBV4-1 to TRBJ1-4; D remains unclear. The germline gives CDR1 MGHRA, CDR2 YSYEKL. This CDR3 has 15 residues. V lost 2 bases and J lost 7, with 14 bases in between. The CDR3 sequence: CASSQREYSPEKLFF. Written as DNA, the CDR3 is TGCGCCAGCAGCCAACGAGAGTATTCCCCTGAAAAACTGTTTTTT.

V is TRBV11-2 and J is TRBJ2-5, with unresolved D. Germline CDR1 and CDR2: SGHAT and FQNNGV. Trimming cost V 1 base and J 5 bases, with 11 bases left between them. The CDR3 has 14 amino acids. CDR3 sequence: CASSLVRGVETQYF. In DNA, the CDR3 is TGTGCCAGCAGCTTAGTACGTGGGGTGGAGACCCAGTACTTC.

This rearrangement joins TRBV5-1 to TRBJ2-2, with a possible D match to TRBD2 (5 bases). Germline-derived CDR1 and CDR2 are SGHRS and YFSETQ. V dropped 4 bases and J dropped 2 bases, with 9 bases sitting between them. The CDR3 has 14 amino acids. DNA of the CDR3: TGCGCCAGCAGCGTGACTACAAACACCGGGGAGCTGTTTTTT. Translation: CASSVTTNTGELFF.

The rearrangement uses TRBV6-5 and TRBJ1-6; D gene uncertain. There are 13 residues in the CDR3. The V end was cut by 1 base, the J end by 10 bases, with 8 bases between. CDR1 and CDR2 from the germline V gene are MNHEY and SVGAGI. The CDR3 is CASSYYSDSPLHF. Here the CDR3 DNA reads TGTGCCAGCAGTTACTATTCAGACTCACCCCTCCACTTT.

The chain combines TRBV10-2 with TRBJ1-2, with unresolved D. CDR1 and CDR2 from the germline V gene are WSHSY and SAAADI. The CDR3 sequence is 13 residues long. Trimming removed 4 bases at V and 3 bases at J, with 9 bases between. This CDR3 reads CASSGGRDYGYTF. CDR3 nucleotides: TGCGCCAGCAGTGGGGGTCGGGACTATGGCTACACCTTC.

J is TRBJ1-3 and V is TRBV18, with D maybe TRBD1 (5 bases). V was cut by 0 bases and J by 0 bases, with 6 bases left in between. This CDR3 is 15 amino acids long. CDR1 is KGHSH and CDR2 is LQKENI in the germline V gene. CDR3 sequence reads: CASSPPGGSGNTIYF. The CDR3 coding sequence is TGTGCCAGCTCACCACCGGGGGGCTCTGGAAACACCATATATTTT.

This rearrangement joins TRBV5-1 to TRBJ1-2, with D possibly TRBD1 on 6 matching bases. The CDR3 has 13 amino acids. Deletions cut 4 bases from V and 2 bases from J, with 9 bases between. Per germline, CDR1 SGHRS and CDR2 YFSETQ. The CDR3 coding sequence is TGCGCCAGCAGCGGGGGCGCGAACTATGGCTACACCTTC. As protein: CASSGGANYGYTF.

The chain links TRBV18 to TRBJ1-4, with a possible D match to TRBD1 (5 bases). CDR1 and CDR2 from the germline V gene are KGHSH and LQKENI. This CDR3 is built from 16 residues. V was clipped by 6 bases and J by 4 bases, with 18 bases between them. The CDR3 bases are TGTGCCAGCTCTACCGGGACCCCTCGAAATAATGAAAAACTGTTTTTT. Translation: CASSTGTPRNNEKLFF.

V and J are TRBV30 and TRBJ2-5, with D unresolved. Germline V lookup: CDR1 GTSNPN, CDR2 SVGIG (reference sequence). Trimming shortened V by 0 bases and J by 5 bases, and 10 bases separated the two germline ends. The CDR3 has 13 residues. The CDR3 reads CAWSVVVQETQYF. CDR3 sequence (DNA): TGTGCCTGGAGTGTAGTCGTGCAGGAGACCCAGTACTTC.

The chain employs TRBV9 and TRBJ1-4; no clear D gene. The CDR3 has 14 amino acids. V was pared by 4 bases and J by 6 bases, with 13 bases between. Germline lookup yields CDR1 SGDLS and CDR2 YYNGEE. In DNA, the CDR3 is TGTGCCAGCAGCCCGAGGAGGAGGGATGAAAAACTGTTTTTT. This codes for CASSPRRRDEKLFF.

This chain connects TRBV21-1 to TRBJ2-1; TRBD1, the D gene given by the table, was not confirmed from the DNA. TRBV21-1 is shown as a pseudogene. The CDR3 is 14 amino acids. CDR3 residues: CASSKTGEGNEQFF. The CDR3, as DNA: TGTGCCAGCAGCAAGACAGGGGAAGGGAATGAGCAGTTCTTC.

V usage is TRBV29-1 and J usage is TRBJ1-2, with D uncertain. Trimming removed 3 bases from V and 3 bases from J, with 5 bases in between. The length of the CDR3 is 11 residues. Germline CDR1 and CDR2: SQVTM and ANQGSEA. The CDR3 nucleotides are TGCAGCGTTGACGCCCACTATGGCTACACCTTC. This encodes CSVDAHYGYTF.

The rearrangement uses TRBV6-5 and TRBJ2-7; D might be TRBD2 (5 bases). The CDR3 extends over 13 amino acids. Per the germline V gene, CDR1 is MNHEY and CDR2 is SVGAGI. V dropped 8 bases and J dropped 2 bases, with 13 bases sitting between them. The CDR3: CASRGPGTYEQYF. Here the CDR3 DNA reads TGTGCCAGCCGCGGGCCTGGGACCTACGAGCAGTACTTC.

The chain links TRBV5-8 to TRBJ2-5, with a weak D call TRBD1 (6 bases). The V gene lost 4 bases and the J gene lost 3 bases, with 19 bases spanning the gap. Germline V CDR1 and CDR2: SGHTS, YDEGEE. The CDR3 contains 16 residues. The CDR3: CASSPWTEIREETQYF. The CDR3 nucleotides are TGTGCCAGCAGCCCTTGGACAGAAATTCGTGAAGAGACCCAGTACTTC.

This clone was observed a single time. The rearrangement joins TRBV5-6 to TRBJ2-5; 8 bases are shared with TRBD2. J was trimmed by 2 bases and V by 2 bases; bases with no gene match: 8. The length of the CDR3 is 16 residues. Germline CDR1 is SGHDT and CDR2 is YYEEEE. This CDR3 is CASSFAGGSVQETQYF. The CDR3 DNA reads TGTGCCAGCAGCTTTGCGGGGGGCTCGGTACAAGAGACCCAGTACTTC. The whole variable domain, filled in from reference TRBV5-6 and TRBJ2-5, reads DAGVTQSPTHLIKTRGQQVTLRCSPKSGHDTVSWYQQALGQGPQFIFQYYEEEERQRGNFPDRFSGHQFPNYSSELNVNALLLGDSALYLCASSFAGGSVQETQYFGPGTRLLVL.

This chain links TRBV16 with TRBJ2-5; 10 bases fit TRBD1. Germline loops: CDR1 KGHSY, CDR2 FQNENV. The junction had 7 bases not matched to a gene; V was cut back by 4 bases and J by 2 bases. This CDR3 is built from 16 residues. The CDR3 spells CASSRWDRGDQETQYF. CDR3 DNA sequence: TGTGCCAGCAGCCGATGGGACAGGGGTGATCAAGAGACCCAGTACTTC.

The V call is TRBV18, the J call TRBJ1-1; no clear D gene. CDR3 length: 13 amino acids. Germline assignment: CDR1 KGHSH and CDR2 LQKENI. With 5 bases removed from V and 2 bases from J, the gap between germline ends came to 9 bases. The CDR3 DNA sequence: TGTGCCAGCTCAGATCAGGCAAACACTGAAGCTTTCTTT. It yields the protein CASSDQANTEAFF.

CDR3 sequence: CASSPDRSSYNEQFF. The CDR3 DNA sequence: TGTGCCAGCAGCCCTGACAGGTCAAGTTACAATGAGCAGTTCTTC. The V and J genes are TRBV6-1 and TRBJ2-1; possibly TRBD1 for D (6 bases). The germline gives CDR1 MNHNS, CDR2 SASEGT. There are 15 residues in the CDR3. V was pared by 6 bases and J by 4 bases, with 16 bases between.

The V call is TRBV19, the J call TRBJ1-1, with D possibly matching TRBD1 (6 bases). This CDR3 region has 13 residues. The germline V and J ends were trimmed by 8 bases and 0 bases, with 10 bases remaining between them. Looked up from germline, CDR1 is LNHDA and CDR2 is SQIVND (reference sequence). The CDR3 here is CASQDSMNTEAFF. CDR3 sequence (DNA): TGTGCCAGTCAGGACAGCATGAACACTGAAGCTTTCTTT.

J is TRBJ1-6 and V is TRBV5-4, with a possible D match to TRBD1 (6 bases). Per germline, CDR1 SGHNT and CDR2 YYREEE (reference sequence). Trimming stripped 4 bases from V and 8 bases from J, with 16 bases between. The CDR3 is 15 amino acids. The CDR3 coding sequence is TGTGCCAGCAGCGCCGGGGCGGGGGGCGATTCACCCCTCCACTTT. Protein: CASSAGAGGDSPLHF.

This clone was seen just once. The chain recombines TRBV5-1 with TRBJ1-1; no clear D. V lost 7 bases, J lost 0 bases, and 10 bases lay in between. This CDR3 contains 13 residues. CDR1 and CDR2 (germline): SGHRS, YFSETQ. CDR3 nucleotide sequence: TGCGCCAGCCGGGTCGGCCTGAACACTGAAGCTTTCTTT. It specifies CASRVGLNTEAFF. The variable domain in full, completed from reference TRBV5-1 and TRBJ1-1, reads KAGVTQTPRYLIKTRGQQVTLSCSPISGHRSVSWYQQTPGQGLQFLFEYFSETQRNKGNFPGRFSGRQFSNSRSEMNVSTLELGDSALYLCASRVGLNTEAFFGQGTRLTVV.

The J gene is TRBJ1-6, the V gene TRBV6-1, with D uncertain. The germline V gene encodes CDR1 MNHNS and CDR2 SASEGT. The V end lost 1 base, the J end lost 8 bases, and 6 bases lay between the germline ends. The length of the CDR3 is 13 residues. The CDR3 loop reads CASSEVQDSPLHF. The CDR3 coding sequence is TGTGCCAGCAGTGAAGTGCAGGATTCACCCCTCCACTTT.

The CDR3 loop reads CASSIRQLPSGNTIYF. In DNA form, the CDR3 reads TGTGCCAGCAGCATCCGACAGTTGCCCTCTGGAAACACCATATATTTT. The chain carries TRBV11-2 and TRBJ1-3; weak D call: TRBD1 (5 bases). Per the germline V gene, CDR1 is SGHAT and CDR2 is FQNNGV. The CDR3 extends over 16 amino acids. The V end lost 5 bases, the J end lost 0 bases, and 14 bases lay between the germline ends. Complete variable domain (other parts from reference TRBV11-2 and TRBJ1-3): EAGVAQSPRYKIIEKRQSVAFWCNPISGHATLYWYQQILGQGPKLLIQFQNNGVVDDSQLPKDRFSAERLKGVDSTLKIQPAKLEDSAVYLCASSIRQLPSGNTIYFGEGSWLTVV.

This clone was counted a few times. The CDR3 spells CASRLGVPGELFF. In nucleotides, the CDR3 is TGTGCCAGCAGATTAGGGGTCCCCGGGGAGCTGTTTTTT. The chain couples TRBV6-1 to TRBJ2-2; tentatively, D is TRBD1 (5 bases). Trimming shortened V by 6 bases and J by 6 bases, and 11 bases separated the two germline ends. Germline CDR1 and CDR2: MNHNS and SASEGT. The CDR3 has 13 amino acids.

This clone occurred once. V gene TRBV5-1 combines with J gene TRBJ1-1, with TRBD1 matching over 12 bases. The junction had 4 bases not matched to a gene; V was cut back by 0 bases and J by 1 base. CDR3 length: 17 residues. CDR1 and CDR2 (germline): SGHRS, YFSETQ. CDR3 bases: TGCGCCAGCAGCTTGGATGGGACAGGGGGCGCGAACACTGAAGCTTTCTTT. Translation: CASSLDGTGGANTEAFF.

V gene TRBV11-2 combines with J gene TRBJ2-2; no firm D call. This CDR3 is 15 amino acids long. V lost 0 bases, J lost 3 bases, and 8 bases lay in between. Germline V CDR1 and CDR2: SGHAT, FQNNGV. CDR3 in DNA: TGTGCCAGCAGCTTAGATTTCGGTGACACCGGGGAGCTGTTTTTT. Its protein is CASSLDFGDTGELFF. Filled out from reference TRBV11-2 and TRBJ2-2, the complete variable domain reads EAGVAQSPRYKIIEKRQSVAFWCNPISGHATLYWYQQILGQGPKLLIQFQNNGVVDDSQLPKDRFSAERLKGVDSTLKIQPAKLEDSAVYLCASSLDFGDTGELFFGEGSRLTVL.

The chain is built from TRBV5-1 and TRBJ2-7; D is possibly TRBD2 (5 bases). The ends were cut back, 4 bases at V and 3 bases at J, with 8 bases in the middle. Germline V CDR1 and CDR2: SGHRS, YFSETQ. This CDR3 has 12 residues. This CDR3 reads CASSEDFYEQYF. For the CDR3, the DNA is TGCGCCAGCAGCGAGGACTTCTACGAGCAGTACTTC. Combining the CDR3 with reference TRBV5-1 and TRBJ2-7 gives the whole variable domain KAGVTQTPRYLIKTRGQQVTLSCSPISGHRSVSWYQQTPGQGLQFLFEYFSETQRNKGNFPGRFSGRQFSNSRSEMNVSTLELGDSALYLCASSEDFYEQYFGPGTRLTVT.

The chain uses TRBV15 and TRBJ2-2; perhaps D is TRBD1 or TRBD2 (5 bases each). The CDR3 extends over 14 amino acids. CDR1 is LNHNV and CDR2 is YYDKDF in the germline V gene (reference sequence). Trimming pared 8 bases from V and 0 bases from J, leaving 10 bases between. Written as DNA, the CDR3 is TGTGCCACCCGTGGGGACCCGAACACCGGGGAGCTGTTTTTT. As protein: CATRGDPNTGELFF.

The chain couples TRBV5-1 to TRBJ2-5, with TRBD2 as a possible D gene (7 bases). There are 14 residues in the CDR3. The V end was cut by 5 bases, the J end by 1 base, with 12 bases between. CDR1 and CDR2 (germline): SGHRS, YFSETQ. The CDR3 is CASRGQRGQETQYF. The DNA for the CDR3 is TGCGCCAGCAGAGGACAGCGGGGCCAAGAGACCCAGTACTTC.